This T cell receptor (beta chain) was retrieved from a study of blood T cell repertoires in COVID-19. The overall study: Acute and convalescent COVID-19 specimens originated in the United States, Italy and Spain. T cells, B-cell-depleted T cells, or PBMCs supplied cDNA or gDNA.

After removal of 1 base from V and 6 bases from J, the junction contained 4 bases not matched to a gene. Germline V gene lookup returns CDR1 SGHDN and CDR2 FVKESK. This CDR3 has 14 residues. The sample holds one count of this clone. Using immunoSEQ multiplex PCR, the repertoire was profiled, and TCRdb retains in-frame clones only, with some absent. Among 350,000 or so clones listed, 80% to 90% were seen once. The chain carries TRBV14 and TRBJ2-7, with TRBD1 identical over 9 bases. The TCR was taken from a woman between 40 and 55 years old with acute COVID-19. Sequencing input: PBMCs or T cells enriched from blood (not recorded which). CDR3 in DNA: TGTGCCAGCAGCCAAGCCGGGACAGGGAGCGAGCAGTACTTC. It codes for CASSQAGTGSEQYF.